Shown below are 5 T cell receptor beta chains from a single sample sequenced in a study of shared clonotypes between healthy human individuals. Only in-frame clones appear in the TCRdb table, and some are missing; sequencing was by immunoSEQ multiplex PCR. In the table there are approximately 480,000 clones, about 79% of which are singletons. The specimen sequenced was PBMCs. These receptors originate from a woman aged 40-49 years in good health. Some clones in this sample may be carry-over from other donors' samples.

This rearrangement joins TRBV27 to TRBJ2-1; D remains ambiguous. The CDR3 totals 16 residues. Per the germline V gene, CDR1 is MNHEY and CDR2 is SMNVEV (reference sequence). V was shortened by 3 bases and J by 7 bases, with 19 bases between the two germline ends. The CDR3 reads CASSFRSFTSSNEQFF. The CDR3 DNA sequence: TGTGCCAGCAGTTTTCGTTCGTTCACATCCTCAAATGAGCAGTTCTTC.

The rearrangement joins TRBV5-1 to TRBJ2-2; 11 bases are a match to TRBD1. CDR1 and CDR2 from the germline V gene are SGHRS and YFSETQ. V trimming: 4 bases; J trimming: 7 bases; junction bases outside the gene matches: 3. The CDR3 is 14 amino acids. This chain's CDR3 is CASSQGQGVGELFF. CDR3 bases: TGCGCCAGCAGCCAGGGACAGGGGGTCGGGGAGCTGTTTTTT. Filled out from reference TRBV5-1 and TRBJ2-2, the complete variable domain reads KAGVTQTPRYLIKTRGQQVTLSCSPISGHRSVSWYQQTPGQGLQFLFEYFSETQRNKGNFPGRFSGRQFSNSRSEMNVSTLELGDSALYLCASSQGQGVGELFFGEGSRLTVL.

The genes are TRBV15 and TRBJ1-4, with a possible D match to TRBD1 (5 bases). The V end was cut by 0 bases, the J end by 7 bases, with 12 bases between. Germline V CDR1 and CDR2: LNHNV, YYDKDF (reference sequence). The length of the CDR3 is 15 residues. DNA of the CDR3: TGTGCCACCAGCAGAGATTTGGTTGGGGCTGAAAAACTGTTTTTT. Protein product: CATSRDLVGAEKLFF.

The chain uses TRBV30 and TRBJ1-1, with unresolved D. V lost 8 bases to trimming and J lost 4 bases, with 8 bases between them. This CDR3 spans 10 amino acids. Germline V CDR1 and CDR2: GTSNPN, SVGIG (reference sequence). The CDR3 is CARATTEAFF. The CDR3 nucleotides are TGTGCCCGGGCCACCACTGAAGCTTTCTTT.

V gene TRBV5-1 combines with J gene TRBJ2-5; D may match TRBD1 or TRBD2 (5 bases each). V was clipped by 2 bases and J by 14 bases, with 16 bases between them. CDR1 and CDR2 from the germline V gene are SGHRS and YFSETQ. This CDR3 region has 12 residues. CDR3 sequence (DNA): TGCGCCAGCAGCTTTACCGGGACCGACAACTACTTC. This encodes CASSFTGTDNYF.